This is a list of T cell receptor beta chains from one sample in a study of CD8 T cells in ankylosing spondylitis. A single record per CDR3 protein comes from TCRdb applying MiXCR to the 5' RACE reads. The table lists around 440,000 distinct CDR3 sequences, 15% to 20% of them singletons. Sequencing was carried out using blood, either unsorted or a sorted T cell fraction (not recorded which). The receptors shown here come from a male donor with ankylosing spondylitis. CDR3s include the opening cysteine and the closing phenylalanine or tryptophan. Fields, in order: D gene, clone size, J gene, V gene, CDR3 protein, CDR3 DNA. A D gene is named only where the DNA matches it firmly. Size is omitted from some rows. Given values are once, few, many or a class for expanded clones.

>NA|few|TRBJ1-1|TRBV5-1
CASSPEPLQGRLSEAFF
TGCGCCAGCAGCCCAGAGCCCTTACAGGGTAGGCTTTCTGAAGCTTTCTTT
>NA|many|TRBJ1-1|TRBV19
CASSIRGNTEAFF
TGTGCCAGTAGTATACGGGGGAACACTGAAGCTTTCTTT
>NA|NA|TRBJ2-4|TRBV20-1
CSAREEKGRDIQYF
TGCAGTGCTAGAGAAGAGAAGGGCCGGGACATTCAGTACTTC
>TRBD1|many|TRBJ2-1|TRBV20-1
CSAAPRDRAASEQFF
TGCAGTGCCGCCCCAAGGGACAGGGCAGCGAGTGAGCAGTTCTTC
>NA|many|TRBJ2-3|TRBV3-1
CASSQASDTQYF
TGTGCCAGCAGCCAAGCTTCGGATACGCAGTATTTT
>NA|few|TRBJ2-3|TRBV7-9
CAAVGAWADTQYF
TGTGCAGCTGTGGGGGCGTGGGCAGATACGCAGTATTTT
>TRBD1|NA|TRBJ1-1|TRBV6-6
CASSSGGDREAFF
TGTGCCAGCAGTTCCGGGGGGGACAGGGAAGCTTTCTTT
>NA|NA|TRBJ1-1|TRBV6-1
CATQPGPGMDTEAFF
TGTGCCACACAACCAGGACCCGGGATGGACACTGAAGCTTTCTTT
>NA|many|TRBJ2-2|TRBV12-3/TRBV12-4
CASSFGYLTGELFF
TGTGCCAGCAGTTTTGGCTATCTCACCGGGGAGCTGTTTTTT
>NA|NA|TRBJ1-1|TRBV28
CASIRGSTEAFF
TGTGCCAGTATACGGGGATCCACTGAAGCTTTCTTT
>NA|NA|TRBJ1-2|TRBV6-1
CASSRIYGYTF
TGTGCCAGCAGTCGTATATATGGCTACACCTTC
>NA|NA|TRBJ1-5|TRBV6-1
CASSEQNNQPQHF
TGTGCCAGCAGTGAACAGAACAATCAGCCCCAGCATTTT
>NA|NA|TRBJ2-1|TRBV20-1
CSAPSRGEQFF
TGCAGTGCACCCTCCCGGGGGGAGCAGTTCTTC
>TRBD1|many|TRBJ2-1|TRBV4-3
CASSQDNRGDNEQFF
TGCGCCAGCAGCCAAGATAACAGGGGCGACAATGAGCAGTTCTTC
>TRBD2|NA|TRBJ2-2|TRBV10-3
CAISTQGLAGGNTGELFF
TGTGCCATCAGTACGCAGGGACTAGCGGGAGGGAACACCGGGGAGCTGTTTTTT
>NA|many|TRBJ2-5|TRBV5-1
CASSSTRGEETQYF
TGCGCCAGCAGCTCTACTAGAGGGGAAGAGACCCAGTACTTC
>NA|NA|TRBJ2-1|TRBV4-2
CASSQEARNNEQFF
TGTGCCAGCAGCCAAGAGGCAAGAAACAATGAGCAGTTCTTC
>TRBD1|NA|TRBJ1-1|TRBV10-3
CAISRQGSPETEAFF
TGTGCCATCAGTCGACAGGGTTCCCCCGAAACTGAAGCTTTCTTT
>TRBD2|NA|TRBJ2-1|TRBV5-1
CASSPNSGVSYNEQFF
TGCGCCAGCAGCCCCAACAGCGGGGTTTCCTACAATGAGCAGTTCTTC
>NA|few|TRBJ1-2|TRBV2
CASSETANYGYTF
TGTGCCAGCAGTGAGACAGCTAACTATGGCTACACCTTC
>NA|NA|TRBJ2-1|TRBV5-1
CASSLVAGKNEQFF
TGCGCCAGCAGCTTGGTTGCAGGGAAGAATGAGCAGTTCTTC
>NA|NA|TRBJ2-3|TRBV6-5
CASSYIPPMGSTDTQYF
TGTGCCAGCAGTTACATCCCCCCGATGGGGTCCACAGATACGCAGTATTTT
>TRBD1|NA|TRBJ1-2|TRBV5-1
CASSLEWTGRGYTF
TGCGCCAGCAGCTTGGAGTGGACAGGGCGAGGCTACACCTTC
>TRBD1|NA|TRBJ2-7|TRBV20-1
CSARSTGTGTPEQYF
TGCAGTGCTAGAAGTACCGGGACAGGGACCCCCGAGCAGTACTTC
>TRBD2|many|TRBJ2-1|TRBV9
CASSPPESSGSEQFF
TGTGCCAGCAGCCCGCCCGAATCTAGCGGGAGTGAGCAGTTCTTC
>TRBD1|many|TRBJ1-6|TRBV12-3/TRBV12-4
CASSPRQGPYSPLHF
TGTGCCAGCAGTCCCCGACAGGGTCCCTATTCACCCCTCCACTTT
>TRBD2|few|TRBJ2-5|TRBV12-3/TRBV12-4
CASSLGGTKGTQYF
TGTGCCAGCAGTTTAGGAGGGACTAAGGGGACCCAGTACTTC
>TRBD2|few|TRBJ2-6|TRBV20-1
CSARDPGRAPSGANVLTF
TGCAGTGCTAGAGACCCGGGGAGGGCCCCCTCTGGGGCCAACGTCCTGACTTTC
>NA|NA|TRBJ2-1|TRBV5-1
CASRGSEGNEQFF
TGCGCCAGCAGAGGATCCGAGGGGAATGAGCAGTTCTTC
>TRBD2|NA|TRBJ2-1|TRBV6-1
CASRRLAGAQRDEQFF
TGTGCCAGCAGACGACTAGCGGGGGCCCAAAGGGATGAGCAGTTCTTC
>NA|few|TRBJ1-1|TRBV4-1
CASSLIANTEAFF
TGCGCCAGCAGCCTCATAGCTAACACTGAAGCTTTCTTT
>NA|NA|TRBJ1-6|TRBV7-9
CASSGGGIYNSPLHF
TGTGCCAGCAGCGGTGGGGGGATCTATAATTCACCCCTCCACTTT
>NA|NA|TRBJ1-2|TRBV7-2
CASSPRYDGYTF
TGTGCCAGCAGCCCCCGCTACGACGGCTACACCTTC
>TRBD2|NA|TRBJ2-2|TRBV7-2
CASSFVAGVNTGELFF
TGTGCCAGCAGCTTTGTAGCGGGAGTAAACACCGGGGAGCTGTTTTTT
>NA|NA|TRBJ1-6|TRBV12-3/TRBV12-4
CASSPRERSPLHF
TGTGCCAGCAGCCCCAGGGAGAGATCACCCCTCCACTTT
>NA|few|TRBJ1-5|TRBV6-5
CASSYSGTYNQPQHF
TGTGCCAGCAGTTACTCGGGCACCTACAATCAGCCCCAGCATTTT
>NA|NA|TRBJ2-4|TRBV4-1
CASSQPPGNDKNIQCF
TGCGCCAGCAGCCAGCCACCGGGTAACGACAAAAACATTCAGTGCTTC
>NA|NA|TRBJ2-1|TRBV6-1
CASKRDSSYNEQFF
TGTGCCAGCAAACGGGATTCATCCTACAATGAGCAGTTCTTC
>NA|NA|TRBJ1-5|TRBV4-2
CASSQGGANSNQPQHF
TGTGCCAGCAGCCAAGGAGGGGCAAATAGCAATCAGCCCCAGCATTTT
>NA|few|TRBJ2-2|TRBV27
CASRGRKNTGELFF
TGTGCCAGCAGAGGACGGAAGAACACCGGGGAGCTGTTTTTT
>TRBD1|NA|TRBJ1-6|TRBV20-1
CSARGQGENSPLHF
TGCAGTGCTAGAGGACAGGGAGAGAATTCACCCCTCCACTTT
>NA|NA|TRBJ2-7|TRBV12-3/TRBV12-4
CASSLAEEGEQYF
TGTGCCAGCAGCTTAGCGGAGGAGGGCGAGCAGTACTTC
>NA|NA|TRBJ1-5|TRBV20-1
CSARPPGMSNQPQHF
TGCAGTGCTAGACCCCCGGGCATGAGCAATCAGCCCCAGCATTTT
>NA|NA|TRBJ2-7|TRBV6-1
CASSKGQFKYEQYF
TGTGCCAGCAGTAAAGGACAGTTTAAGTACGAGCAGTACTTC
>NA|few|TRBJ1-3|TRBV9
CASSVLMDGNTIYF
TGTGCCAGCAGCGTACTCATGGATGGAAACACCATATATTTT
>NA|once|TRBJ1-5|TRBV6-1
CASMGLTYQPQHF
TGTGCCAGCATGGGTCTTACCTATCAGCCCCAGCATTTT
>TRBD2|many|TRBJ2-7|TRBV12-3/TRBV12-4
CASSPGLAGDYEQYF
TGTGCCAGCAGCCCCGGACTAGCGGGAGACTACGAGCAGTACTTC
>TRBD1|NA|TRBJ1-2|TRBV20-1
CSASRTGYGYTF
TGCAGTGCGAGTAGGACAGGCTATGGCTACACCTTC
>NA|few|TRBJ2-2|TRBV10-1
CASSEGGALVELFF
TGCGCCAGCAGTGAGGGGGGGGCGTTAGTGGAGCTGTTTTTT
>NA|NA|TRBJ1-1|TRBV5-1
CASSLVPGTNTEAFF
TGCGCCAGCAGCTTGGTCCCGGGGACGAACACTGAAGCTTTCTTT
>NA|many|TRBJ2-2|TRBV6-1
CASRRDPDTGELFF
TGTGCCAGCAGGAGGGACCCCGACACCGGGGAGCTGTTTTTT
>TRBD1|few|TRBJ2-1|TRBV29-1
CSAQGEREQFF
TGCAGCGCCCAGGGGGAGAGAGAGCAGTTCTTC
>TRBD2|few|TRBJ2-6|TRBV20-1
CSARTAGLAGVSGANVLTF
TGCAGTGCTAGAACGGCGGGACTAGCGGGAGTATCTGGGGCCAACGTCCTGACTTTC
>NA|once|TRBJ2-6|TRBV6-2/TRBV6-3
CASSFQGANGANVLTF
TGTGCCAGCAGTTTCCAAGGGGCAAATGGGGCCAACGTCCTGACTTTC